The 27 T cell receptor beta chains below were found in one sample sequenced in a study of cytomegalovirus exposure and HLA in healthy donors. The PCR had 60 Vbeta and 13 Jbeta primers. The repertoire was sequenced with immunoSEQ multiplex PCR; TCRdb's copy has only in-frame clones and lacks some. The table includes some 71,000 clones, about 70% detected once. Sample: PBMCs. These receptors were obtained from a young man in good health and CMV-seronegative.

V usage is TRBV29-1 and J usage is TRBJ2-5; TRBD2 matches 8 bases. The CDR3 spans 12 residues. The V and J ends lost 4 bases and 5 bases, in that order; junction bases with no gene match: 3. Germline CDR1 reads SQVTM; CDR2 reads ANQGSEA. The CDR3: CSVGTSRETQYF. The DNA for the CDR3 is TGCAGCGTTGGGACTAGCCGCGAGACCCAGTACTTC.

The rearrangement joins TRBV27 to TRBJ1-6; 8 nucleotides agree with TRBD1. CDR1 MNHEY and CDR2 SMNVEV come from the germline V gene (reference sequence). This CDR3 is built from 16 residues. V lost 4 bases to trimming and J lost 10 bases; unmatched junction nucleotides: 12. The CDR3 nucleotides are TGTGCCAGCAGTTCTTTCCGGAACAGGGACAGGTCACCCCTCCACTTT. This encodes CASSSFRNRDRSPLHF.

This sequence joins TRBV6-1 and TRBJ2-7, with D hard to call. The V end was cut by 2 bases, the J end by 3 bases, with 20 bases between. The CDR3 has 17 residues. In germline, CDR1 is MNHNS, CDR2 SASEGT. The CDR3 sequence: CASSESAATPPHYEQYF. Here the CDR3 DNA reads TGTGCCAGCAGTGAATCAGCTGCGACACCTCCTCACTACGAGCAGTACTTC.

This clone came up a few times. The chain combines TRBV11-2 with TRBJ2-1, with D possibly being TRBD1 (6 bases). Germline V gene sequence: CDR1 SGHAT, CDR2 FQNNGV. V shed 5 bases and J shed 4 bases, with 15 bases lying between them. The CDR3 spans 15 residues. The CDR3: CASSPDGQTYNEQFF. DNA of the CDR3: TGTGCCAGCAGCCCCGACGGACAGACTTACAATGAGCAGTTCTTC.

The CDR3 here is CASSTGTGGNQPQHF. In DNA form, the CDR3 reads TGTGCCAGTAGCACCGGGACAGGGGGTAATCAGCCCCAGCATTTT. This rearrangement joins TRBV19 to TRBJ1-5; 11 positions agree with TRBD1. CDR3 length: 15 amino acids. Germline lookup yields CDR1 LNHDA and CDR2 SQIVND (reference sequence). J was trimmed by 4 bases and V by 6 bases; bases with no gene match: 5.

V and J are TRBV13 and TRBJ2-7; D may be TRBD1 (6 bases). V gave up 1 base and J gave up 5 bases, with 15 bases separating them. Germline V CDR1 and CDR2: PRHDT, FYEKMQ (reference sequence). The CDR3 spans 15 residues. CDR3 sequence: CASSLVTGQSNEQYF. The CDR3 region has the DNA TGTGCCAGCAGCTTAGTCACAGGGCAGTCCAACGAGCAGTACTTC.

This clone came up a few times. The junction departs from germline at one end; a sequencing error may be responsible. The J gene is TRBJ2-7, the V gene TRBV7-9; the D gene is possibly TRBD1 (5 bases). Germline-derived CDR1 and CDR2 are SEHNR and FQNEAQ (reference sequence). This CDR3 is built from 12 residues. CDR3 amino acids: CSSSLARAKQYF. The DNA of the CDR3 is TGTTCCAGCAGCTTAGCCAGGGCTAAGCAGTACTTC. The full variable domain, with the rest looked up from reference TRBV7-9 and TRBJ2-7, is DTGVSQNPRHKITKRGQNVTFRCDPISEHNRLYWYRQTLGQGPEFLTYFQNEAQLEKSRLLSDRFSAERPKGSFSTLEIQRTEQGDSAMYLCSSSLARAKQYFGPGTRLTVT.

With respect to this clone: The CDR3 carries no conserved terminal phenylalanine or tryptophan, so it likely arises from a read error. No DNA is shown, since the ends of the CDR3 on it are uncertain; the CDR3 is the one TCRdb lists. V and J are TRBV5-1 and TRBJ1-1; the table's D call of TRBD1 was not tested on the DNA. The CDR3 comprises 10 residues, both ends counted. From germline, CDR1 is SGHRS and CDR2 YFSETQ. CDR3 residues: CASSGGQRKI.

The chain is built from TRBV7-9 and TRBJ1-6, with D possibly TRBD1 on 5 matching bases. From germline, CDR1 is SEHNR and CDR2 FQNEAQ (reference sequence). The CDR3 is 14 residues long. The V end was cut by 0 bases, the J end by 10 bases, with 10 bases between. In nucleotides, the CDR3 is TGTGCCAGCAGCTTAGCAGGGGTTGGGTCACCCCTCCACTTT. It translates to CASSLAGVGSPLHF.

J is TRBJ2-2 and V is TRBV6-5; 7 nucleotides align to TRBD1. Germline loops: CDR1 MNHEY, CDR2 SVGAGI. V lost 2 bases and J lost 1; bases outside the gene matches: 4. The CDR3 contains 16 residues. The CDR3: CASSYGRGLNTGELFF. The CDR3 DNA follows: TGTGCCAGCAGTTACGGCAGGGGGTTGAACACCGGGGAGCTGTTTTTT.

This chain connects TRBV5-1 to TRBJ1-6, with 7 bases identical to TRBD1. J lost 0 bases, V lost 0 bases, and 0 bases had no gene match. Germline V lookup: CDR1 SGHRS, CDR2 YFSETQ. This CDR3 comprises 16 residues. The DNA for the CDR3 is TGCGCCAGCAGCTTGGGACAGGGCTCCTATAATTCACCCCTCCACTTT. Its translation is CASSLGQGSYNSPLHF.

This sequence joins TRBV7-9 and TRBJ1-1, with 7 bases identical to TRBD1. CDR3 length: 12 residues. V trimming: 11 bases; J trimming: 8 bases; junction bases outside the gene matches: 11. CDR1 is SEHNR, CDR2 FQNEAQ, per germline (reference sequence). CDR3 coding DNA: TGTGCCGGGCGACAGGGACTAGGGGAAGCTTTCTTT. It is translated as CAGRQGLGEAFF.

The CDR3 DNA reads as TGTGCCATCAAAGAGGACAGGGCTAATCAGCCCCAGCATTTT. Protein product: CAIKEDRANQPQHF. V gene TRBV10-3 combines with J gene TRBJ1-5, with TRBD1 matching over 8 bases. The V and J ends lost 7 bases and 4 bases, in that order; junction bases with no gene match: 6. The CDR3 is 14 amino acids. Per the germline V gene, CDR1 is ENHRY and CDR2 is SYGVKD.

The rearrangement joins TRBV9 to TRBJ1-1; the D is unclear. Trimming cost V 3 bases and J 1 base, with 13 bases left between them. This CDR3 is built from 15 residues. Per the germline V gene, CDR1 is SGDLS and CDR2 is YYNGEE. The DNA of the CDR3 is TGTGCCAGCAGCGCCTTATCGCGGGGGAACACTGAAGCTTTCTTT. It yields the protein CASSALSRGNTEAFF.

A single count supports this clone. The V and J genes are TRBV29-1 and TRBJ2-7; possible D gene TRBD1, 6 bases. Trimming left V 6 bases short and J 5 bases short, with 14 bases between. Germline CDR1 is SQVTM and CDR2 is ANQGSEA. The CDR3 totals 12 residues. CDR3 residues: CSVVLQGNEQYV. CDR3 sequence (DNA): TGCAGCGTCGTTCTACAGGGCAACGAGCAGTACGTC.

The V call is TRBV5-4, the J call TRBJ1-5; D remains ambiguous. V lost 1 base to trimming and J lost 2 bases, with 7 bases between them. The CDR3 is made up of 14 amino acids. Per the germline V gene, CDR1 is SGHNT and CDR2 is YYREEE (reference sequence). DNA for the CDR3: TGTGCCAGCAGCTTGCAAGGAGGCAATCAGCCCCAGCATTTT. Translated: CASSLQGGNQPQHF.

This clone has just one count. The V call is TRBV5-4, the J call TRBJ2-1; D gene uncertain. The V and J ends lost 3 bases and 7 bases respectively, with 8 bases between them. Germline CDR1 SGHNT, CDR2 YYREEE (reference sequence). CDR3 length equals 12 residues. The CDR3 DNA reads as TGTGCCAGCAGCTGGGCCGTTAATGAGCAGTTCTTC. As protein: CASSWAVNEQFF.

CDR3 region: CASSEDLGGGSREQFF. In nucleotides, the CDR3 is TGTGCCAGCAGTGAAGACCTAGGGGGGGGGTCGCGTGAGCAGTTCTTC. The chain is built from TRBV2 and TRBJ2-1; D possibly corresponds to TRBD2 (7 bases). This CDR3 comprises 16 residues. With 1 base removed from V and 9 bases from J, the gap between germline ends came to 19 bases. Germline V gives CDR1 SNHLY, CDR2 FYNNEI.

The rearrangement joins TRBV4-2 to TRBJ2-5; 16 bases map to TRBD2. This CDR3 is built from 17 residues. Per the germline V gene, CDR1 is LGHNA and CDR2 is YNFKEQ. With 3 bases clipped from V and 5 bases from J, the junction kept 6 bases outside the gene matches. In DNA form, the CDR3 reads TGTGCCAGCAGCCACGGGACTAGCGGGGGGGAACGGGAGACCCAGTACTTC. Translated, it gives CASSHGTSGGERETQYF.

This clone appeared a few times. The chain couples TRBV4-1 to TRBJ2-1; 13 nucleotides line up with TRBD2. Germline V gives CDR1 MGHRA, CDR2 YSYEKL. This CDR3 is built from 15 residues. V trimming: 0 bases; J trimming: 10 bases; junction bases outside the gene matches: 3. The DNA of the CDR3 is TGCGCCAGCAGCCAAGAGGGACTAGCGGGGTACGAGCAGTTCTTC. It translates to CASSQEGLAGYEQFF.

The V call is TRBV28, the J call TRBJ2-1; a weak D match, TRBD1 (6 bases). The CDR3 has 11 residues. Germline-derived CDR1 and CDR2 are MDHEN and SYDVKM. Deletions cut 2 bases from V and 12 bases from J, with 8 bases between. CDR3 coding DNA: TGTGCCAGCAGTTTAACCAGGGGGCAGTTCTTC. As protein: CASSLTRGQFF.

In its sample, this clone was seen once. The J gene is TRBJ1-4, the V gene TRBV5-1; D remains ambiguous. Germline V gene sequence: CDR1 SGHRS, CDR2 YFSETQ. This CDR3 comprises 17 residues. Trimming took 0 bases from V and 3 from J, leaving 15 bases between them. In nucleotides, the CDR3 is TGCGCCAGCAGCTTGGTATTGGGCGATCATCCTAATGAAAAACTGTTTTTT. It yields the protein CASSLVLGDHPNEKLFF.

The chain uses TRBV11-2 and TRBJ2-7; 7 bases line up with TRBD1. CDR1 and CDR2 (germline): SGHAT, FQNNGV. V lost 6 bases, J lost 2 bases, and 7 bases stayed unmatched. The CDR3 covers 14 residues. In DNA, the CDR3 is TGTGCCAGCAGACCCCGGGACAGCCCCTACGAGCAGTACTTC. Protein sequence: CASRPRDSPYEQYF.

The rearrangement uses TRBV5-1 and TRBJ2-3, with TRBD2 matching 7 bases. CDR3 length: 15 residues. Germline V gene data show CDR1 as SGHRS and CDR2 as YFSETQ. V lost 4 bases, J lost 4 bases, and 9 bases stayed unmatched. The CDR3 here is CASSPGLQRPDTQYF. CDR3 in DNA: TGCGCCAGCAGCCCGGGACTACAGCGCCCAGATACGCAGTATTTT.

This clone was counted once. The V and J genes are TRBV28 and TRBJ1-1; no clear D. CDR1 is MDHEN and CDR2 is SYDVKM in the germline V gene. CDR3 length: 14 amino acids. V was cut by 5 bases and J by 0 bases, with 10 bases left in between. CDR3 sequence: CASSTPRVNTEAFF. Here the CDR3 DNA reads TGTGCCAGCAGTACTCCTCGGGTGAACACTGAAGCTTTCTTT.

The chain combines TRBV6-1 with TRBJ1-5, with D possibly being TRBD1 (6 bases). The CDR3 has 12 amino acids. Germline V gene data show CDR1 as MNHNS and CDR2 as SASEGT. Deletions cut 5 bases from V and 16 bases from J, with 18 bases between. The CDR3 nucleotides read TGTGCCAGCAGTAACACGGGACAAGGGAAACATTTT. Translation: CASSNTGQGKHF.

The chain joins TRBV7-3 to TRBJ2-1; 9 nucleotides align to TRBD2. Germline V gene data show CDR1 as SGHTA and CDR2 as FQGTGA. This CDR3 is built from 15 residues. Trimming cost V 2 bases and J 7 bases; bases outside gene matches: 6. The CDR3 region is CASSLLGGGANEQFF. The CDR3 nucleotides read TGTGCCAGCAGCTTATTAGGCGGGGGGGCGAATGAGCAGTTCTTC.